The T cell receptor (beta chain) under discussion was sequenced for a study of OX40 agonist ivuxolimab in advanced cancers. Background on the study: The dose of intravenous ivuxolimab that patients received every 2 weeks ranged from 0.01 to 10 mg/kg. Three patients showed partial responses: one hepatocellular carcinoma and two cutaneous melanoma cases. The eligibility criteria allowed prior anti-PD-1, anti-PD-L1 or anti-CTLA-4 therapy, and approximately 38% had some.

Germline CDR1 is SGDLS and CDR2 is YYNGEE. Trimming removed 0 bases at V and 0 bases at J, with 7 bases between. The CDR3 is 15 residues long. As for this clone: Other nucleotide sequences in the sample specify the same CDR3.

Using immunoSEQ multiplex PCR, the repertoire was profiled, and TCRdb retains in-frame clones only, with some absent. The sample includes tens of thousands of clones, 85% to 90% of them seen just once. The source of this sequence is an adult with an advanced solid tumor such as melanoma, head and neck, liver or kidney cancer. Source: CD4+ or CD8+ T cells sorted from blood, taken in a trial of the OX40 agonist ivuxolimab. The V call is TRBV9, the J call TRBJ2-1, with a tentative D call TRBD2 (6 bases). The CDR3 loop is CASSVGGTSYNEQFF. For the CDR3, the DNA is TGTGCCAGCAGCGTAGGCGGGACCTCCTACAATGAGCAGTTCTTC.